This T cell receptor (beta chain) was captured by sequencing in a study of OX40 agonist ivuxolimab in advanced cancers. Study outcomes and limitations: At 0.1 to 3.0 mg/kg and by week 6, CD4+ and CD8+ T cells in the blood had expanded clonally.

Repertoires were generated with immunoSEQ multiplex PCR, while TCRdb's copy carries only in-frame clones and drops some. This table holds tens of thousands of clones, around 83% found once. Remarks on this clone: What it binds is not known.

There are 14 residues in the CDR3. Trimming removed 1 base from V and 6 bases from J, with 14 bases in between. Germline V gives CDR1 SGHRS, CDR2 YFSETQ. The sample in question was CD4+ or CD8+ T cells sorted from blood, obtained in a trial of the OX40 agonist ivuxolimab. V usage is TRBV5-1 and J usage is TRBJ2-7; the D gene could be TRBD1 or TRBD2 (6 bases each). The TCR originated in an adult with an advanced solid tumor such as melanoma, head and neck, liver or kidney cancer. CDR3 amino acids: CASSLRTGGGEQYF. CDR3 coding DNA: TGCGCCAGCAGCTTGAGAACCGGAGGGGGCGAGCAGTACTTC.